The clone carrying this T cell receptor (beta chain) appeared a few times. Antigen unknown. This entry comes from a study of post-analysis software for immune sequencing data. Study outcomes and limitations: A few TRBV segments were significantly more frequent in patients than in controls. TRBV5-6, TRBV5-1 and TRBV20-1 were among these segments. When the samples were clustered directly with F measure, those that had been prepared in the same batch showed strong co-clustering.

Unique molecular identifiers had been added to the TCR beta cDNA libraries. TCRdb analysed the PCR reads with MiXCR anew, one entry per CDR3 protein. The sample yields about 770,000 distinct CDR3 sequences, just over 45% seen once. V shed 1 base and J 5 bases; nucleotides not matched to a gene: 7. The CDR3 contains 15 residues. The germline V gene encodes CDR1 LGHNA and CDR2 YNFKEQ. The sample taken for sequencing was blood. The TCR comes from a girl aged 5-17 years with multiple sclerosis. The V and J genes are TRBV4-2 and TRBJ2-7; the match to TRBD2 covers 8 bases. This CDR3 is CASSQVREGLHEQYF. DNA for the CDR3: TGTGCCAGCAGCCAAGTTCGGGAGGGCCTTCACGAGCAGTACTTC.